This TCR beta chain was observed in a study of identical twins. Germline V gene lookup returns CDR1 MNHNS and CDR2 SASEGT. Trimming took 2 bases from V and 7 from J, leaving 9 bases between them. The CDR3 is 12 residues long. This clonotype was detected only a few times. TCRdb ran MiXCR on the 5' RACE reads and lists one entry per CDR3 protein. The sample has 200,000 to 250,000 distinct CDR3 sequences, more than 6.5% seen once. These data were likewise used in another study, on yellow fever vaccine responses in identical twins.

The TCR comes from a woman between 18 and 30 years old in good health. Specimen: memory (CD45RO+) T cells sorted from blood. This chain joins TRBV6-1 and TRBJ2-7; D remains ambiguous. The CDR3 reads CASSELRREQYF. The DNA of the CDR3 is TGTGCCAGCAGTGAATTAAGACGTGAGCAGTACTTC.